This T cell receptor (beta chain) comes out of a study of T cells in women clearing cervical HPV infection. Across the study: Case blood was drawn a median about 150 days after lesion detection. HLA type could not be excluded as a confounder.

Broader study findings: A classifier using richness and V gene abundances reached an AUC of around 0.81.

J lost 0 bases, V lost 4 bases, and 3 bases had no gene match. CDR3 length: 16 residues. The germline CDR1 and CDR2 sequences are WSHSY and SAAADI. Sequenced by immunoSEQ multiplex PCR; TCRdb stores in-frame clones only, minus some. Its listing shows over 25,000 clones. With regard to this clone: Its antigen is undetermined. The read comes to an end 3 residues before the CDR3 does, leaving the germline J gene to fill in the end.

The receptor was isolated from a woman between 18 and 70 years old with a cervical HPV16 infection that either progressed to CIN3+ or cleared (not recorded which). The sequenced sample was blood buffy coat. The rearrangement joins TRBV10-2 to TRBJ2-2; 9 bases match TRBD1. CDR3 DNA, as far as it was read: TGCGCCAGCAGTGGACAGGGGGGATCGAACACCGGGGAG. Amino acids: CASSGQGGSNTGE. The full CDR3 sequence reads CASSGQGGSNTGELFF.